The entry below gives a single T cell receptor (beta chain) sequence along with its context. Its specificity is not known. This sample stems from a study of cytotoxic CD8 clonotypes in ibrutinib-treated CLL. V lost 0 bases and J lost 5, with 17 bases in between. Germline loops: CDR1 LNHNV, CDR2 YYDKDF (reference sequence). This CDR3 region has 16 residues. Roughly 2 micrograms of genomic DNA from cryopreserved PBMCs went into TCR beta libraries. Whole-study findings and limits: The study found baseline clonality above age-matched healthy donors, tracking circulating CD8+ T-cell counts. For progressing versus sustained-remission patients, sampling times were not the same.

With sequencing, the targeted depth ranged from 1 in 200,000 to 1 in 1 million T cells. Profiling relied on immunoSEQ multiplex PCR, and the TCRdb table lists in-frame clones only, not all of them. This repertoire shows approximately 350,000 clones, about 61% found once; its top ten account for roughly 6.7%. The TCR sequence derives from a human donor with chronic lymphocytic leukemia. The J gene is TRBJ2-7, the V gene TRBV15; D is unclear. The source material was PBMCs, sampled after 36 months of ibrutinib treatment. CDR3 sequence: CATSRDVVGLAHEQYF. The DNA for the CDR3 is TGTGCCACCAGCAGAGATGTGGTCGGCTTGGCCCACGAGCAGTACTTC.